This TCR beta chain came from a study of shared clonotypes between healthy human individuals. This was a deep-level run. Generated by immunoSEQ multiplex PCR, the TCRdb table keeps only in-frame clones and is missing some. The data contain millions of clones, about 95% of them singletons. Adult Caucasians living in Nashville, Tennessee made up all of the donors. The clonotype comes from a man aged 18 to 29 in good health. Sequencing was done on a sample of naive CD4+ T cells sorted from blood. Subset: CD45RA+ positively selected.

The CDR3 is CAWLGTELAKNIQYF. CDR3 nucleotide sequence: TGTGCCTGGCTAGGGACGGAGCTAGCCAAAAACATTCAGTACTTC. This chain connects TRBV30 to TRBJ2-4; either TRBD1 or TRBD2 may fit D (5 bases each). There are 15 residues in the CDR3. V lost 5 bases, J lost 0 bases, and 14 bases lay in between. Germline CDR1 is GTSNPN and CDR2 is SVGIG (reference sequence).